These 8 T cell receptor beta chains came from one sample sequenced in a study of T cells in Graves' hyperthyroidism and ophthalmopathy. The TCR beta CDR3 regions underwent amplification using RNA transcripts as the source. First-round RT-PCR of the TCR CDR3 relied on the HTBI primer set. TCRdb re-derived calls from the multiplex PCR reads in MiXCR, one entry per CDR3 protein. Counted here are about 600,000 distinct CDR3 sequences, around 13% occurring once; the ten biggest clones make up approximately 12%. The specimen sequenced was blood. The source is a woman aged 45-65 years with Graves' ophthalmopathy.

In this sample, this clonotype turned up a few times. The gene calls are TRBV29-1 and TRBJ1-2; D may be TRBD1 (5 bases). Germline CDR1 is SQVTM and CDR2 is ANQGSEA. Trimming cost V 1 base and J 4 bases, with 10 bases left between them. The length of the CDR3 is 13 residues. This CDR3 reads CSVEGGGFYGYTF. DNA of the CDR3: TGCAGCGTTGAAGGTGGGGGTTTCTATGGCTACACCTTC. The full variable domain, in which reference TRBV29-1 and TRBJ1-2 provide the parts outside the CDR3, is SAVISQKPSRDICQRGTSLTIQCQVDSQVTMMFWYRQQPGQSLTLIATANQGSEATYESGFVIDKFPISRPNLTFSTLTVSNMSPEDSSIYLCSVEGGGFYGYTFGSGTRLTVV.

This clonotype showed up many times. This chain uses TRBV4-3 with TRBJ2-1, with TRBD2 as a possible D gene (6 bases). V was clipped by 0 bases and J by 3 bases, with 15 bases between them. This CDR3 is 17 amino acids long. CDR1 LGHNA and CDR2 YSLEER come from the germline V gene. The CDR3: CASSQDLVGGFYNEQFF. The CDR3 DNA is TGCGCCAGCAGCCAAGATCTTGTGGGAGGATTCTACAATGAGCAGTTCTTC.

This clonotype was observed a handful of times. This rearrangement joins TRBV5-6 to TRBJ2-1; TRBD1 matches 7 bases. Per the germline V gene, CDR1 is SGHDT and CDR2 is YYEEEE. V was clipped by 2 bases and J by 5 bases; unmatched bases: 4. This CDR3 has 14 amino acids. The CDR3 sequence is CASSLRGRNNEQFF. In DNA, the CDR3 is TGTGCCAGCAGCTTAAGGGGGCGGAACAATGAGCAGTTCTTC.

This clonotype has ten or more counts. The rearrangement joins TRBV30 to TRBJ2-7; no clear D gene. CDR3 length: 12 residues. Trimming took 2 bases from V and 2 from J, leaving 7 bases between them. The V gene's germline CDR1 is GTSNPN and CDR2 SVGIG (reference sequence). The CDR3 reads CAWSRFTYEQYF. The CDR3 DNA reads TGTGCCTGGAGTAGGTTCACCTACGAGCAGTACTTC.

CDR3 nucleotide sequence: TGTGCCAGCAGTTACGCGGGAGGGAACAATGAGCAGTTCTTC. This codes for CASSYAGGNNEQFF. V gene TRBV6-5 combines with J gene TRBJ2-1; TRBD2 aligns across 9 bases. Germline V CDR1 and CDR2: MNHEY, SVGAGI. This CDR3 is built from 14 residues. The V segment lost 2 bases and the J segment 5 bases; nucleotides outside the gene matches: 1.

This clonotype occurred a few times. One base away lies a much larger clone, so this may be a sequencing read error. The rearrangement links TRBV6-4 to TRBJ2-1; 9 positions match TRBD2. The length of the CDR3 is 16 residues. Germline values: CDR1 MRHNA, CDR2 SNTAGT. CDR3 bases: TGTGCCAGCACCACCGGTGGCGGGAGGGCGAACAATGAGCAGCTCTTC. Residues: CASTTGGGRANNEQLF.

The rearrangement uses TRBV6-1 and TRBJ2-1; TRBD1 agrees at 8 bases. The CDR3 length is 13 residues. V shed 5 bases, J shed 9 bases, and the junction held 6 bases outside the gene matches. Germline CDR1 is MNHNS and CDR2 is SASEGT. In DNA form, the CDR3 reads TGTGCCAGCAGTAAGGACAGGGCGTTTGAGCAGTTCTTC. Translated: CASSKDRAFEQFF.

Only a few counts were recorded for this clonotype. The junction and the germline gene differ at one end; a read error may be behind it. The chain recombines TRBV6-2 or TRBV6-3 with TRBJ2-1; the match to TRBD2 covers 14 bases. The germline V gene has CDR1 MNHEY and CDR2 SVGEGT. CDR3 length equals 14 residues. As DNA, the CDR3 is TGCGCCAGCATCGGACTAGCGGGAGGATATGAGCAGTTCTTC. Translation: CASIGLAGGYEQFF.